The source of this TCR beta chain is a study of blood T cell repertoires in COVID-19. Study details: COVID-19 samples collected from the United States, Italy and Spain covered acute and convalescent phases. PBMCs, B-cell-depleted T cells, or T cells provided the cDNA or gDNA that made up the material.

Libraries were prepared by immunoSEQ multiplex PCR; TCRdb keeps only in-frame clonotypes and omits some of them. The data show about 97,000 clones, just over 90% seen once. CDR3 size: 13 residues. Germline CDR1 is SGHRS and CDR2 is YFSETQ. Trimming cost V 4 bases and J 10 bases; bases outside gene matches: 9. This clone was detected only once. The rearrangement links TRBV5-1 to TRBJ1-1, with TRBD1 matching 8 bases. This TCR was recovered from a man between 60 and 75 years old with acute or convalescent COVID-19. Material: peripheral blood. The CDR3 here is CASSEQGGLGAFF. The CDR3 DNA reads as TGCGCCAGCAGCGAACAGGGGGGTCTAGGAGCTTTCTTT.